This TCR beta chain was identified in a study of T cell repertoires in cytomegalovirus infection. On the study more broadly: Indications came from public TCR beta signatures; they pointed to CMV infection and to a matching HLA type.

MiXCR, run by TCRdb on the reads, gives a single entry per CDR3 protein. The sample includes 200,000 to 300,000 distinct CDR3 sequences, roughly 15% seen only once; the top ten take 7% to 9.5%. The CDR3 spans 15 residues. Germline CDR1 and CDR2: KGHSH and LQKENI. V lost 0 bases and J 2 bases, leaving 11 bases between the germline ends. Broader study findings: Predominance within the ex vivo response was attributable to HLA-C-restricted CMV-specific TCR beta clonotypes. Based on cumulative public TCR beta family frequency, carriers of CMV plus the relevant HLA were identified.

A few counts support this clonotype. Its target is unknown. V is TRBV18 and J is TRBJ2-7; D not resolved. The sequencing sample was made of PBMCs. The receptor was derived from a human donor in good health (CMV status not recorded). Some clones in this sample may be carry-over from other donors' samples. The CDR3 spells CASSPPSTNTYEQYF. CDR3 nucleotides: TGTGCCAGCTCACCACCTTCCACAAATACCTACGAGCAGTACTTC. Based on the CDR3 plus reference TRBV18 and TRBJ2-7, the full variable domain is NAGVMQNPRHLVRRRGQEARLRCSPMKGHSHVYWYRQLPEEGLKFMVYLQKENIIDESGMPKERFSAEFPKEGPSILRIQQVVRGDSAAYFCASSPPSTNTYEQYFGPGTRLTVT.